This TCR beta chain was profiled in a study of T cell responses to AZD1222 COVID-19 vaccine. CDR3 length: 15 residues. Trimming stripped 2 bases from V and 4 bases from J, with 13 bases between. Germline V gene sequence: CDR1 SGHKS, CDR2 YYEKEE (reference sequence). The repertoire was sequenced with immunoSEQ multiplex PCR; TCRdb's copy has only in-frame clones and lacks some. Of 95,000 to 150,000 clones in the sample, around 84% are singletons; the top ten hold roughly a quarter. This TCR was recovered from an adult who received the AZD1222 COVID-19 vaccine. The sample here was peripheral blood, taken 28 days after the second AZD1222 dose. This chain uses TRBV5-5 with TRBJ1-3, with D tentatively TRBD1 (5 bases). CDR3 in amino acids: CASSLRSGSGNTIYF. CDR3 in DNA: TGTGCCAGCAGCTTACGATCAGGGTCAGGAAACACCATATATTTT.